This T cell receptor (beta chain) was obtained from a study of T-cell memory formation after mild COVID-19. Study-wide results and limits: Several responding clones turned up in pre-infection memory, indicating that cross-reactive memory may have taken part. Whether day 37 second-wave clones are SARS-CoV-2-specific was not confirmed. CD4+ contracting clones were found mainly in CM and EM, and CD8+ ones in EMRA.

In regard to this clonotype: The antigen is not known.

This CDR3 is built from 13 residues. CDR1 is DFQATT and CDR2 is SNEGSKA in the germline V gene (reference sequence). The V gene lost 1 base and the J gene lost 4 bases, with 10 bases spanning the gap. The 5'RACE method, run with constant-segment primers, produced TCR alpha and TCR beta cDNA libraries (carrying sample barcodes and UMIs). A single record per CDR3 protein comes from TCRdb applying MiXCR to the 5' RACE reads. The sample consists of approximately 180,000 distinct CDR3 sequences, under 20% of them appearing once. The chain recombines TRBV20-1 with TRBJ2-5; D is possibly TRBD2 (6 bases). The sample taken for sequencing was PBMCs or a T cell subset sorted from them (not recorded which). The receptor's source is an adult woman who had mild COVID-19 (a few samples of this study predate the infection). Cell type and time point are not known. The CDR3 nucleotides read TGCAGTGCTAGAGGGGACTTAGGAGAGACCCAGTACTTC. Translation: CSARGDLGETQYF.